This T cell receptor beta chain was identified during a study of cytomegalovirus exposure and HLA in healthy donors. Study-level information: In an early release, HLA-typed donors contributed 77 million or so unique TCR sequences. The study, taken as a whole, reports: The authors later found TCR association rates varying by HLA locus, with DRB1 most and HLA-C fewest. A missense variant in DCLRE1C was later tied to TCR beta V- and J-gene trimming. Three CMV-associated chains proved CMV antigen-specific in vitro.

Note on this clone: The antigen is undetermined.

60 Vbeta and 13 Jbeta primers were used in PCR. The protocol was immunoSEQ multiplex PCR, while the TCRdb copy is restricted to in-frame clones and leaves out a portion. Altogether roughly 130,000 clones are present, roughly 66% being singletons, with the ten largest covering 6.5%. This TCR came from a woman in her sixties or seventies in good health and CMV-seronegative. The sample comprised PBMCs.

The CDR3 spells CASTPGTGVYNEQFF. The CDR3 DNA follows: TGCGCCAGCACCCCTGGGACAGGGGTCTACAATGAGCAGTTCTTC. The J gene is TRBJ2-1, the V gene TRBV5-1; 10 bases are a match to TRBD1. The CDR3 is 15 residues long. The germline V gene has CDR1 SGHRS and CDR2 YFSETQ. With V trimmed by 6 bases and J by 3 bases, 6 bases remained unmatched.